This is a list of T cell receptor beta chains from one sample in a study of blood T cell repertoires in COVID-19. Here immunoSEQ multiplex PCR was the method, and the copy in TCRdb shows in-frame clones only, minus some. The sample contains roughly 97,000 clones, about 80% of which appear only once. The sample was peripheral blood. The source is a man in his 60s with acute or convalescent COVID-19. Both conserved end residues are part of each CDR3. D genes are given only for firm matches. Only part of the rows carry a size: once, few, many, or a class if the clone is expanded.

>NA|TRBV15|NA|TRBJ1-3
TGTGCCACCAGCACCCGTAACTCTGGAAACACCATATATTTT
CATSTRNSGNTIYF
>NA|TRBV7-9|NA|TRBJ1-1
TGTGCCAGCAGCCTATTCGGAGGCACTGAAGCTTTCTTT
CASSLFGGTEAFF
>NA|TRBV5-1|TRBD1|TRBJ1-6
TGCGCCAGCAGCCCGGGACAGGGGACTTCACCCCTCCACTTT
CASSPGQGTSPLHF
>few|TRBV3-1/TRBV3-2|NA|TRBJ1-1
TGTGCCAGCAGCCCGGGGTTCACTGAAGCTTTCTTT
CASSPGFTEAFF
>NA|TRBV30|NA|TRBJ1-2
TGTGCCTGGAGTGCGACAGGCTCCTATGGCTACACCTTC
CAWSATGSYGYTF
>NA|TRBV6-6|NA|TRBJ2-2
TGTGCCAGCAAAACGAGGGAGAACACCGGGGAGCTGTTTTTT
CASKTRENTGELFF
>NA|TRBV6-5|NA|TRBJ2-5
TGTGCCAGCACCAGGGGCAGCACGCACGGCGAGACCCAGTACTTC
CASTRGSTHGETQYF
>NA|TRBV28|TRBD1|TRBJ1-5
TGTGCCAGCAGCCTCGGACAGGGTAACAGTCAGCCCCAGCATTTT
CASSLGQGNSQPQHF
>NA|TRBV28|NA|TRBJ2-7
TGTGCCAGCAGTTTTGGTGTGCTTAGCTCCTACGAGCAGTACTTC
CASSFGVLSSYEQYF
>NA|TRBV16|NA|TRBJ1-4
TGTGCCAGCCGAAGTTCAGTTACAACTAATGAAAAACTGTTTTTT
CASRSSVTTNEKLFF
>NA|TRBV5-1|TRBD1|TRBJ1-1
TGCGCCAGCACCGAGGGACAGGGTGAGACTGAAGCTTTCTTT
CASTEGQGETEAFF
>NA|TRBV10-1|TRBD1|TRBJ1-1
TGCGCCAGCAGTGAGCCGGGACAGGCGAACACTGAAGCTTTCTTT
CASSEPGQANTEAFF
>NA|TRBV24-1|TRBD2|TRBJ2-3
TGTGCCACCAGTGACCCCGGGACTAGTAGTGGGTTGGATACGCAGTATTTT
CATSDPGTSSGLDTQYF
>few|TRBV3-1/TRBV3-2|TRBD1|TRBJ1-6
TGTGCCAGCAGCCAGTTTTCAGGGGGCAATAATTCACCCCTCCACTTT
CASSQFSGGNNSPLHF
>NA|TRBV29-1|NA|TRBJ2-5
TGCAGCGTTGGGGGCCTCTGGGCCGAGACCCAGTACTTC
CSVGGLWAETQYF